The next 18 T cell receptor beta chains were all read from a single sample in a study of spatial heterogeneity in lung cancer. Study outcomes and limitations: Higher tumor mutation counts went along with higher counts of expanded intratumoral alpha and beta TCRs.

The antigens these receptors bind are not known. TCRdb re-called the 5' RACE reads through MiXCR, storing one row per CDR3 protein. The sample holds under 2,000 distinct CDR3 sequences; 20% to 25% are singletons and the top ten take around a fifth. Sample time point: sample taken at primary tumor resection. The source was lung tumor tissue, collected at surgery. All receptors come from a male donor with early-stage non-small cell lung cancer.

This clonotype is classed as medium-sized (0.01 to 0.1%). This beta chain is a stray sequence in a library constructed for alpha chains; its clone size is not meaningful. The chain combines TRBV5-1 with TRBJ2-7; D call uncertain. V lost 4 bases and J 6 bases, leaving 14 bases between the germline ends. There are 13 residues in the CDR3. The germline CDR1 and CDR2 sequences are SGHRS and YFSETQ. The CDR3 sequence is CASSPSTLGEQYF. In DNA form, the CDR3 reads TGCGCCAGCAGCCCTTCTACCTTAGGCGAGCAGTACTTC.

This clonotype is medium-sized (0.01 to 0.1%) within its sample. This beta chain slipped into a library made for alpha chains as a stray read, so its size is not meaningful. The chain employs TRBV6-2 or TRBV6-3 and TRBJ2-2; the match to TRBD1 covers 8 bases. V trimming: 5 bases; J trimming: 6 bases; junction bases outside the gene matches: 14. CDR1 and CDR2 from the germline V gene are MNHEY and SVGEGT. The CDR3 totals 17 residues. CDR3 amino acids: CASSSLNPGQDAGELFF. CDR3 DNA sequence: TGTGCCAGCAGTAGCTTAAATCCGGGACAGGATGCCGGGGAGCTGTTTTTT.

By share of the sample, this clonotype is medium-sized. This beta chain is an off-target read within a library intended for alpha chains, so its frequency means little. V and J are TRBV29-1 and TRBJ1-5, with D possibly being TRBD1 (5 bases). The CDR3 is 14 residues long. V was clipped by 4 bases and J by 2 bases, with 12 bases between them. Germline V gene sequence: CDR1 SQVTM, CDR2 ANQGSEA. CDR3 nucleotides: TGCAGCGTTGGGGACCCGCGGGGCAATCAGCCCCAGCATTTT. Translated: CSVGDPRGNQPQHF.

This clonotype is medium-sized. Being off target in a library aimed at alpha chains, this beta chain has a size of little meaning. V is TRBV11-1 and J is TRBJ2-5; D not certain. Trimming took off 1 base at V and 3 bases at J, with 12 bases between the two ends. Germline assignment: CDR1 SGHAT and CDR2 FQDESV (reference sequence). The length of the CDR3 is 15 residues. The CDR3 nucleotides are TGTGCCAGCAGCTTAGTGGGTTGGGCAGAAGAGACCCAGTACTTC. It encodes CASSLVGWAEETQYF.

This clonotype rates as medium-sized. This beta chain appears as a stray read in a library generated for alpha chains; its size is not informative. This chain connects TRBV7-9 to TRBJ2-2; no definite D call. The germline gives CDR1 SEHNR, CDR2 FQNEAQ (reference sequence). The CDR3 is 15 amino acids. V was trimmed by 3 bases and J by 0 bases, leaving 8 bases between them. CDR3 DNA sequence: TGTGCCAGCAGCTTGGTGTCTCCGAACACCGGGGAGCTGTTTTTT. It specifies CASSLVSPNTGELFF. Supplemented by reference TRBV7-9 and TRBJ2-2, the full variable domain reads DTGVSQNPRHKITKRGQNVTFRCDPISEHNRLYWYRQTLGQGPEFLTYFQNEAQLEKSRLLSDRFSAERPKGSFSTLEIQRTEQGDSAMYLCASSLVSPNTGELFFGEGSRLTVL.

This clonotype rates as medium-sized (0.01 to 0.1%). Since it is a stray read in a library aimed at alpha chains, this beta chain has a size that is not meaningful. The chain is built from TRBV28 and TRBJ2-7; 14 positions match TRBD2. The germline V gene encodes CDR1 MDHEN and CDR2 SYDVKM. The CDR3 contains 20 residues. V lost 4 bases, J lost 7 bases, and 21 bases stayed unmatched. This CDR3 reads CASSSVAGTSGRELSGEQYF. As DNA, the CDR3 is TGTGCCAGCAGTTCTGTGGCCGGGACTAGCGGGAGAGAACTATCGGGGGAGCAGTACTTC.

Within the sample, this clonotype is large. Since it is a stray read in a library aimed at alpha chains, this beta chain has a size that is not meaningful. This chain joins TRBV6-2 or TRBV6-3 and TRBJ2-3, with 12 bases aligning to TRBD2. The CDR3 sequence is 18 residues long. Germline CDR1 MNHEY, CDR2 SVGEGT. Trimming removed 2 bases from V and 2 bases from J; junction bases left unmatched: 8. This chain's CDR3 is CASSYVRLAGADTDTQYF. DNA for the CDR3: TGTGCCAGCAGTTACGTCCGACTAGCGGGGGCCGACACAGATACGCAGTATTTT.

By frequency in the sample, this clonotype is medium-sized. This beta chain represents an off-target read in a library built for alpha chains; its size is of limited meaning. The V gene is TRBV20-1, the J gene TRBJ1-5, with TRBD1 matching 11 bases. The CDR3 has 14 amino acids. Germline V gene lookup returns CDR1 DFQATT and CDR2 SNEGSKA (reference sequence). The CDR3 loop is CRVGTGGARSTQHF. The DNA for the CDR3 is TGCAGGGTCGGGACAGGGGGTGCCCGGAGCACCCAGCATTTT.

This clonotype is categorized as medium-sized (0.01 to 0.1%). This beta chain lies outside the target of a library built for alpha chains; its clone size means little. CDR3 DNA: TGTGCCATTGATTCGAGAAGGAGGGAAAAACTGTTTTTT. It translates to CAIDSRRREKLFF. This chain links TRBV6-5 with TRBJ1-4; D unclear. Trimming pared 10 bases from V and 8 bases from J, leaving 17 bases between. The length of the CDR3 is 13 residues. Germline V gene sequence: CDR1 MNHEY, CDR2 SVGAGI.

Comments on this clonotype: Because the library targeted alpha chains, this beta chain is an off-target read whose size means little. V and J are TRBV6-6 and TRBJ1-3, with TRBD1 matching 7 bases. The CDR3 runs 16 residues. Germline-derived CDR1 and CDR2 are MNHNY and SVGAGI (reference sequence). Germline trimming cut 2 bases from V and 4 bases from J; bases unmatched to any gene: 8. CDR3 sequence: CASSYPPTGNGNTIYF. CDR3 sequence (DNA): TGTGCCAGCAGTTACCCACCGACAGGGAACGGAAACACCATATATTTT.

This clonotype has a handful of counts. This beta chain came through as a stray read in a library set up for alpha chains, and its size says little. The chain recombines TRBV10-3 with TRBJ2-2; 8 bases match TRBD2. The CDR3 contains 16 residues. The ends lost 0 bases at V and 4 bases at J; junction bases unmatched: 4. CDR1 and CDR2 from the germline V gene are ENHRY and SYGVKD. CDR3 in amino acids: CAISESVAGPTGELFF. In nucleotides, the CDR3 is TGTGCCATCAGTGAGTCGGTAGCGGGGCCCACCGGGGAGCTGTTTTTT.

In this sample, this clonotype is medium-sized. With the library built for alpha chains, this beta chain is off target and its frequency is not meaningful. This chain links TRBV5-1 with TRBJ1-2; no reliable D call. V lost 5 bases and J lost 2, with 13 bases in between. This CDR3 has 14 residues. Per germline, CDR1 SGHRS and CDR2 YFSETQ. The CDR3 DNA reads as TGCGCCAGCAGTTCAACCAGGTCGAACTATGGCTACACCTTC. This codes for CASSSTRSNYGYTF.

By proportion, this clonotype is medium-sized (0.01 to 0.1%). A library made for alpha chains picked up this beta chain off target, so its size means little. The chain has TRBV7-9 and TRBJ2-7; D unresolved. Germline V lookup: CDR1 SEHNR, CDR2 FQNEAQ (reference sequence). The CDR3 spans 15 residues. V lost 1 base and J lost 0, with 10 bases in between. The CDR3 region has the DNA TGTGCCAGCAGCTTAGTTACTTTGAGCTCCTACGAGCAGTACTTC. Residues: CASSLVTLSSYEQYF.

Remarks on this clonotype: Found in a library prepared for alpha chains, this beta chain is an off-target read, and its abundance has little meaning. The V gene is TRBV15, the J gene TRBJ1-5; D not resolved. The CDR3 is 17 residues long. The V end lost 4 bases, the J end lost 5 bases, and 21 bases lay between the germline ends. Germline values: CDR1 LNHNV, CDR2 YYDKDF (reference sequence). CDR3 in DNA: TGTGCCACCAGCACCACTCAGAGGAGGGATTACGATCAGCCCCAGCATTTT. Translating gives CATSTTQRRDYDQPQHF.

This clonotype counts as medium-sized (0.01 to 0.1%). Because this beta chain is a stray read in a library intended to capture alpha chains, its abundance should not be given much weight. The chain is built from TRBV28 and TRBJ1-5, with D hard to call. Per germline, CDR1 MDHEN and CDR2 SYDVKM. The V gene lost 3 bases and the J gene lost 6 bases, with 12 bases spanning the gap. This CDR3 contains 14 residues. CDR3 nucleotides: TGTGCCAGCAGTTTCAAGACCGGAGGTCAGCCCCAGCATTTT. This codes for CASSFKTGGQPQHF.

This clonotype is categorized as large (0.1 to 1%). This beta chain is a stray sequence in a library constructed for alpha chains; its clone size is not meaningful. V is TRBV5-1 and J is TRBJ1-1; a weak D match, TRBD1 (5 bases). The length of the CDR3 is 14 residues. Trimming stripped 2 bases from V and 4 bases from J, with 12 bases between. From germline, CDR1 is SGHRS and CDR2 YFSETQ. In nucleotides, the CDR3 is TGCGCCAGCAGCTTAAGACAGTGGTCCACTGAAGCTTTCTTT. Residues: CASSLRQWSTEAFF.

Notes on this clonotype: As an off-target read in a library built for alpha chains, this beta chain has a frequency of little significance. This chain links TRBV28 with TRBJ1-3; D perhaps matches TRBD1 (5 bases). The germline V gene encodes CDR1 MDHEN and CDR2 SYDVKM. Trimming removed 2 bases at V and 4 bases at J, with 6 bases between. This CDR3 spans 13 amino acids. The CDR3 here is CASSLQGGNTIYF. DNA of the CDR3: TGTGCCAGCAGTTTACAGGGCGGAAACACCATATATTTT.

This clonotype rates as medium-sized. Little can be read into the size of this beta chain, an off-target read in a library designed for alpha chains. This chain links TRBV12-3 or TRBV12-4 with TRBJ2-7; D gene ambiguous. Trimming took off 6 bases at V and 2 bases at J, with 20 bases between the two ends. The CDR3 spans 16 residues. The CDR3 reads CASSPQWFSLTYEQYF. Here the CDR3 DNA reads TGTGCCAGCAGCCCCCAGTGGTTTTCCTTGACCTACGAGCAGTACTTC.